Presented here are 2 T cell receptor beta chains from one specimen sequenced in a study of blood T cell repertoires in COVID-19. TCRdb keeps only in-frame clones here, not all; method: immunoSEQ multiplex PCR. The table shows some 55,000 clones, with over 80% occurring only once. Sequenced input: peripheral blood. All receptors derive from a woman aged 60-70 years with acute or convalescent COVID-19.

The V and J genes are TRBV30 and TRBJ2-7, with D tentatively TRBD2 (5 bases). Germline CDR1 GTSNPN, CDR2 SVGIG (reference sequence). The length of the CDR3 is 11 residues. V was pared by 4 bases and J by 3 bases, with 7 bases between. The CDR3 reads CAWTRGYEQYF. The DNA for the CDR3 is TGTGCCTGGACTCGGGGCTACGAGCAGTACTTC.

CDR3 in amino acids: CASTTGSTGETQYF. CDR3 DNA sequence: TGTGCCAGCACAACTGGCTCGACGGGGGAGACCCAGTACTTC. The chain recombines TRBV2 with TRBJ2-5; perhaps TRBD2 as D (5 bases). This CDR3 is built from 14 residues. V was trimmed by 7 bases and J by 5 bases, leaving 17 bases between them. Germline loops: CDR1 SNHLY, CDR2 FYNNEI.